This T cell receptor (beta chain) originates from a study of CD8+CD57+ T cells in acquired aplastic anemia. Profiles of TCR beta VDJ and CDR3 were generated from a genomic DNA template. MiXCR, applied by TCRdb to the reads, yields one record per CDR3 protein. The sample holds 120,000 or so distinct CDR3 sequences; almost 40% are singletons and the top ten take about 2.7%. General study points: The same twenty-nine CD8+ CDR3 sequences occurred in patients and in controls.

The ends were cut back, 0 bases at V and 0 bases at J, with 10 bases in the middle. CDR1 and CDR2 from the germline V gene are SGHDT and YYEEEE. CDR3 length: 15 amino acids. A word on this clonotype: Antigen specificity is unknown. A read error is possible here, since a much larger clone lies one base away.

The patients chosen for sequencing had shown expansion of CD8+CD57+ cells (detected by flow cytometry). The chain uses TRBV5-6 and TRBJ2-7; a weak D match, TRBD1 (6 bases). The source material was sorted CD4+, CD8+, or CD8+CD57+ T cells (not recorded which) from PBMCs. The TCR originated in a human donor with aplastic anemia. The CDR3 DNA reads TGTGCCAGCAGCTTGGACAGGGCCTTCTCCTACGAGCAGTACGTC. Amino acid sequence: CASSLDRAFSYEQYV.